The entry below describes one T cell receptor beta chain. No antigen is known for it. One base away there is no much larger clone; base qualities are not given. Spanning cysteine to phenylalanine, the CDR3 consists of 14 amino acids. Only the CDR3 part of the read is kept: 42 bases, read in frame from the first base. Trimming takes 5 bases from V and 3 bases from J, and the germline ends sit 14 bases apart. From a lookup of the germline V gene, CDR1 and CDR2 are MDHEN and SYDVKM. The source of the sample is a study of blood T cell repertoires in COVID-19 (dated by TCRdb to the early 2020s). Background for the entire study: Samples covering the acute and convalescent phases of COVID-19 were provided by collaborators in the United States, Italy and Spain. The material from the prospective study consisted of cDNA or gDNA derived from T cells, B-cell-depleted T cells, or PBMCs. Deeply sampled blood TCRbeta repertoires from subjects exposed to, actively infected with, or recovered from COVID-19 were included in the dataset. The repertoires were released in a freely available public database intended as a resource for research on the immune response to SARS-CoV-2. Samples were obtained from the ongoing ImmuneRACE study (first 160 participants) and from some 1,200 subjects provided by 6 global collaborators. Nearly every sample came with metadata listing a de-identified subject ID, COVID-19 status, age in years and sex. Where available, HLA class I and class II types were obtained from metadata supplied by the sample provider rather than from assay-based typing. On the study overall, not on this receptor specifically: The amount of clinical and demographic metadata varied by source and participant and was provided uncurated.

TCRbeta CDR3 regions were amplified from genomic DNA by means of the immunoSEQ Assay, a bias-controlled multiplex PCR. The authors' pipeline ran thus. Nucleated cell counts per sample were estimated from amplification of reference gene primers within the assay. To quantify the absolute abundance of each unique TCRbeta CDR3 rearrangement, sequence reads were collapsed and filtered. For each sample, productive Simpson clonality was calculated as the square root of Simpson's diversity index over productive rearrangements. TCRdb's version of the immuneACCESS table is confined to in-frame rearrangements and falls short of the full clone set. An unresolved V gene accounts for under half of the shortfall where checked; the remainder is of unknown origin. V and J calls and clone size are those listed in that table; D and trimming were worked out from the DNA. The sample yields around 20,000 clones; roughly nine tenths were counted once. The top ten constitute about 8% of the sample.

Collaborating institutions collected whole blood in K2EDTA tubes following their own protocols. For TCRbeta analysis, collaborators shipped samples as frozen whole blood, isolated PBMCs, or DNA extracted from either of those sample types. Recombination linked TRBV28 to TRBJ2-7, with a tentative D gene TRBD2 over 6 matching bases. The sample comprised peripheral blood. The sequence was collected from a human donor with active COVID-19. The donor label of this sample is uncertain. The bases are TGTGCCAGCAGTAAGGTGGGGACTGTCTACGAGCAGTACTTC. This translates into CASSKVGTVYEQYF.